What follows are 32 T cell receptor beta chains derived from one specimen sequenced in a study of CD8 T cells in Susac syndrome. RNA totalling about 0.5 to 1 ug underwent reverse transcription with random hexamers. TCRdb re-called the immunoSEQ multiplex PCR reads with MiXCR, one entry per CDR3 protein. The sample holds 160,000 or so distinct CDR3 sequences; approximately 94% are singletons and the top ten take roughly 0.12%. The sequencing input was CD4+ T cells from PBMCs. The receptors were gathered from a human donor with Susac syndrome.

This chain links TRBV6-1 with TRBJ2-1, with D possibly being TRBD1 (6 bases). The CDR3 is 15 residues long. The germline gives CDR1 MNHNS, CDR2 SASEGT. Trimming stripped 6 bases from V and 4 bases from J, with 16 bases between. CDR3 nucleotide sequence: TGTGCCAGCAGGCCGGGGACACTGTCTTACAATGAGCAGTTCTTC. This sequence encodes CASRPGTLSYNEQFF.

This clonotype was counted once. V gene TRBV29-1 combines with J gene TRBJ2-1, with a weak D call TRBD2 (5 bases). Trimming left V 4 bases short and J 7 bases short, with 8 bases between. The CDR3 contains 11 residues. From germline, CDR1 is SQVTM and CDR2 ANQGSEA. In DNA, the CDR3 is TGCAGCGTTGCCCGAGGGAATGAGCAGTTCTTC. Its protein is CSVARGNEQFF.

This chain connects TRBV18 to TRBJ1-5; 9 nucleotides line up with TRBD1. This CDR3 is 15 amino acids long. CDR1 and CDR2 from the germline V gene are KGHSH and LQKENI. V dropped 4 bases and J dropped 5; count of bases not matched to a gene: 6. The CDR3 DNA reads TGTGCCAGCTCACGAGGGACAGGGAGAGATCAGCCCCAGCATTTT. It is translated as CASSRGTGRDQPQHF.

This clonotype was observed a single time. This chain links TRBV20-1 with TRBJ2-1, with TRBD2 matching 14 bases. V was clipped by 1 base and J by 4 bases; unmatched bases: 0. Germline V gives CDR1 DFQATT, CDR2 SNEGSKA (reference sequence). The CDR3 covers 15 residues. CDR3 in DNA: TGCAGTGCTAGAGGGACTAGCGGGAGGTACAATGAGCAGTTCTTC. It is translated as CSARGTSGRYNEQFF.

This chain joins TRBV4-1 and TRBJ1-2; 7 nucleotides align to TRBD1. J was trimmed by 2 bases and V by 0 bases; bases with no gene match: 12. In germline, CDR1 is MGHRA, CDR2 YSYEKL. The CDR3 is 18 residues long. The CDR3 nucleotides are TGCGCCAGCAGCCAAGACCATTTGAACAGGGGACGGAACTATGGCTACACCTTC. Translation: CASSQDHLNRGRNYGYTF.

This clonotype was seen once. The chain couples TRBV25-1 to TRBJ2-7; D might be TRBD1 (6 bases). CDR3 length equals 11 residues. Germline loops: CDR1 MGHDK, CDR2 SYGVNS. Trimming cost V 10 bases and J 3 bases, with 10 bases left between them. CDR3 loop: CATTGFYEQYF. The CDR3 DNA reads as TGTGCCACCACAGGGTTCTACGAGCAGTACTTC.

The CDR3 loop is CASSQDATSGGRQETQYF. The CDR3 DNA reads TGTGCCAGCAGCCAAGACGCGACTAGCGGGGGCAGACAAGAGACCCAGTACTTC. The chain couples TRBV4-2 to TRBJ2-5; 12 bases line up with TRBD2. Germline trimming cut 0 bases from V and 2 bases from J; bases unmatched to any gene: 7. The CDR3 has 18 residues. Germline V lookup: CDR1 LGHNA, CDR2 YNFKEQ.

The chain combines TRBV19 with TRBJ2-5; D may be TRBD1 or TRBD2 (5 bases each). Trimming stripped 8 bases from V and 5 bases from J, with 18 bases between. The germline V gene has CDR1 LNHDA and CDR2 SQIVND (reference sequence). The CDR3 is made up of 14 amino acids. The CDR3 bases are TGTGCCAGTTCTCGGGACCACCGGAAGGAGACCCAGTACTTC. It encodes CASSRDHRKETQYF.

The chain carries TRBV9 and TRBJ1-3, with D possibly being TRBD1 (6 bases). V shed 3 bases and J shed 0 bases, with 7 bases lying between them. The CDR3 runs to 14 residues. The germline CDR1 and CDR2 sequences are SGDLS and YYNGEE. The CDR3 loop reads CASSEDSSGNTIYF. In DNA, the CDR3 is TGTGCCAGCAGCGAGGACAGCTCTGGAAACACCATATATTTT.

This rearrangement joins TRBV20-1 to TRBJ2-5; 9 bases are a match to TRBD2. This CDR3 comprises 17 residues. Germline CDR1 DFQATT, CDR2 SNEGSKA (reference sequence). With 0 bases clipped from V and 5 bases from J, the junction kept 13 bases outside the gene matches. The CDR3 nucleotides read TGCAGTGCTAGAGATTGGTCGGGGGCTAGCGGGATGGAGACCCAGTACTTC. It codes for CSARDWSGASGMETQYF.

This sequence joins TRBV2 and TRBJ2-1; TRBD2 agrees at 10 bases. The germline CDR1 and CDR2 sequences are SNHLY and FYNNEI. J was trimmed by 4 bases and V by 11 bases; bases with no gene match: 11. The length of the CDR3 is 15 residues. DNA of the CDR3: TGTGCCGTACTCACCCGACTAGCGGGTTACAATGAGCAGTTCTTC. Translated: CAVLTRLAGYNEQFF.

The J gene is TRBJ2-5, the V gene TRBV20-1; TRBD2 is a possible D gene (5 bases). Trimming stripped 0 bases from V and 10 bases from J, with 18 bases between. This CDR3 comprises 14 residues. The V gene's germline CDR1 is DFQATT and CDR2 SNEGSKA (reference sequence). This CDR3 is CSARDSSGPEDQYF. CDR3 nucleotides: TGCAGTGCTAGAGATAGCAGCGGACCCGAAGACCAGTACTTC.

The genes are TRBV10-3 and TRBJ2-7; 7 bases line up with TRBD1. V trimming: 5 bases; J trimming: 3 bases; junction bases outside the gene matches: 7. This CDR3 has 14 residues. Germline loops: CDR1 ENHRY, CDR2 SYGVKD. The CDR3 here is CAISHLDRDYEQYF. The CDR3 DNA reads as TGTGCCATCAGTCACCTCGACAGGGACTACGAGCAGTACTTC.

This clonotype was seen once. CDR3 in DNA: TGTGCCAGCAGCCCCCTGGGGCGGACTGAAGCTTTCTTT. Translated, it gives CASSPLGRTEAFF. V is TRBV12-3 or TRBV12-4 and J is TRBJ1-1; possible D gene TRBD1, 5 bases. This CDR3 comprises 13 residues. With 6 bases removed from V and 5 bases from J, the gap between germline ends came to 13 bases.

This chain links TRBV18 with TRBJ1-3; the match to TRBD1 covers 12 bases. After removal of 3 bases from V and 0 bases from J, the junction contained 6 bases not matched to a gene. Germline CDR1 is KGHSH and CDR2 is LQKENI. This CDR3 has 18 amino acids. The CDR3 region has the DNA TGTGCCAGCTCACCGTCGGGACAGGGGGCTTACTCTGGAAACACCATATATTTT. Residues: CASSPSGQGAYSGNTIYF.

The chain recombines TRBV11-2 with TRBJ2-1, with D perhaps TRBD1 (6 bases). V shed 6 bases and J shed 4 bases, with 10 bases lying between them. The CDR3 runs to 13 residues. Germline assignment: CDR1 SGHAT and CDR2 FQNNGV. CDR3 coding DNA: TGTGCCAGCAGTCAGGACAGATACAATGAGCAGTTCTTC. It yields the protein CASSQDRYNEQFF.

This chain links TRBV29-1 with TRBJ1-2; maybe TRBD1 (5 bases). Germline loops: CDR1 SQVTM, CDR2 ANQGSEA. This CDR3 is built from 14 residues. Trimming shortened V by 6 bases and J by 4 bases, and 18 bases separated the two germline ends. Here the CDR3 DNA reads TGCAGCGTCGAATCCGCAAGGGGAGCCTATGGCTACACCTTC. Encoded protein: CSVESARGAYGYTF. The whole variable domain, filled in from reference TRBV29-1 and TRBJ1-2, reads SAVISQKPSRDICQRGTSLTIQCQVDSQVTMMFWYRQQPGQSLTLIATANQGSEATYESGFVIDKFPISRPNLTFSTLTVSNMSPEDSSIYLCSVESARGAYGYTFGSGTRLTVV.

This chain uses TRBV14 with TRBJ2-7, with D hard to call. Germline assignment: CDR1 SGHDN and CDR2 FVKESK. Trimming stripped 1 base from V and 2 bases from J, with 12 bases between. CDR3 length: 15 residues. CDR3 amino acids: CASSQVGRAPYEQYF. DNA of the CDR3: TGTGCCAGCAGCCAAGTGGGTAGGGCGCCCTACGAGCAGTACTTC. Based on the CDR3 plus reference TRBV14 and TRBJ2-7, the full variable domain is EAGVTQFPSHSVIEKGQTVTLRCDPISGHDNLYWYRRVMGKEIKFLLHFVKESKQDESGMPNNRFLAERTGGTYSTLKVQPAELEDSGVYFCASSQVGRAPYEQYFGPGTRLTVT.

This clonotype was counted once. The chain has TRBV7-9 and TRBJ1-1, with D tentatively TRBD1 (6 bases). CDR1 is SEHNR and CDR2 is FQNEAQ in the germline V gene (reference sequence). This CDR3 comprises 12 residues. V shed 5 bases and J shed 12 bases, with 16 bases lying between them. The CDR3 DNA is TGTGCCAGCAGCCCAGAGGGGGGGAGGTCTTTCTTT. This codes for CASSPEGGRSFF.

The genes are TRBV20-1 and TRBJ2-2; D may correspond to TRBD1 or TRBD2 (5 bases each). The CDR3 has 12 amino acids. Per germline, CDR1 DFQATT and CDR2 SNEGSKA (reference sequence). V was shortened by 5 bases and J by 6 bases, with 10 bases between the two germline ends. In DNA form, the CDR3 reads TGCAGTGCTGCCCTGGGGGCCGGGGAGCTGTTTTTT. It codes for CSAALGAGELFF.

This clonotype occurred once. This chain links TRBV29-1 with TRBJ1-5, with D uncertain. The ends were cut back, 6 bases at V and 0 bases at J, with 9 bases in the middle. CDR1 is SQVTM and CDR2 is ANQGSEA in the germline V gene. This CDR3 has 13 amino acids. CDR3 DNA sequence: TGCAGCGTCGGAGCAGGTAGCAATCAGCCCCAGCATTTT. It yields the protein CSVGAGSNQPQHF.

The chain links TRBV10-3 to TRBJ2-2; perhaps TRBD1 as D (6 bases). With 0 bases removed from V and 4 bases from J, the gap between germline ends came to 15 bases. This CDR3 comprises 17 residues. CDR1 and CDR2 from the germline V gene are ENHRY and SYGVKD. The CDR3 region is CAISESRTAPRTGELFF. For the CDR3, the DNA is TGTGCCATCAGTGAGTCGCGGACAGCCCCGCGCACCGGGGAGCTGTTTTTT.

DNA for the CDR3: TGCAGCCTCCGGGACAGGGGGCAATCGGATACGCAGTATTTT. It specifies CSLRDRGQSDTQYF. V is TRBV29-1 and J is TRBJ2-3; 12 nucleotides match TRBD1. With V trimmed by 8 bases and J by 6 bases, 9 bases remained unmatched. CDR3 length: 14 residues. The germline CDR1 and CDR2 sequences are SQVTM and ANQGSEA.

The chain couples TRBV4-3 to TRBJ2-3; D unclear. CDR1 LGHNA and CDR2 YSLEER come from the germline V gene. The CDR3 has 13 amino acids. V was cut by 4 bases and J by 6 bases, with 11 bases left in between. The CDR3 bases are TGCGCCAGCAGCCTTAAGGAAGGGGATACGCAGTATTTT. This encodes CASSLKEGDTQYF.

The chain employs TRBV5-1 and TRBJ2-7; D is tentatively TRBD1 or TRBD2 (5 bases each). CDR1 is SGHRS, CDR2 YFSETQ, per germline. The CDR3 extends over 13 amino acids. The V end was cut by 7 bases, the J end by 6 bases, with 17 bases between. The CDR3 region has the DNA TGCGCCAGCGGGATCCGGGACGGAGGCGAGCAGTACTTC. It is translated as CASGIRDGGEQYF.

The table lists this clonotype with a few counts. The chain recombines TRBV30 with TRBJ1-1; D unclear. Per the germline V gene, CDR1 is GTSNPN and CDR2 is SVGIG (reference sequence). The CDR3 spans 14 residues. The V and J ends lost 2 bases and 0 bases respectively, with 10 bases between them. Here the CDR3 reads CAWSFGRVNTEAFF. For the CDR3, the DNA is TGTGCCTGGAGTTTCGGTAGGGTGAACACTGAAGCTTTCTTT. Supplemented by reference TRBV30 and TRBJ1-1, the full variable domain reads SQTIHQWPATLVQPVGSPLSLECTVEGTSNPNLYWYRQAAGRGLQLLFYSVGIGQISSEVPQNLSASRPQDRQFILSSKKLLLSDSGFYLCAWSFGRVNTEAFFGQGTRLTVV.

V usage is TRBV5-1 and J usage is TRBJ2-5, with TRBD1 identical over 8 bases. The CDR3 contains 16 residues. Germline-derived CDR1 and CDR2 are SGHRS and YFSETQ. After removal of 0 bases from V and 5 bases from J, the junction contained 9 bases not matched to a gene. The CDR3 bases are TGCGCCAGCAGCTTGGCCCCAGGGGGCGCAGGGGAGACCCAGTACTTC. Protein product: CASSLAPGGAGETQYF.

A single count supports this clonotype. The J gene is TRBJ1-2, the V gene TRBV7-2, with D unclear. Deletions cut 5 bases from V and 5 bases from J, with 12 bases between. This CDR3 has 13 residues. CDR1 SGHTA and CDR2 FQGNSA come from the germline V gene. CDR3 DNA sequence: TGTGCCAGCAGCCCCTCTGCCACTTATGGCTACACCTTC. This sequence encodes CASSPSATYGYTF.

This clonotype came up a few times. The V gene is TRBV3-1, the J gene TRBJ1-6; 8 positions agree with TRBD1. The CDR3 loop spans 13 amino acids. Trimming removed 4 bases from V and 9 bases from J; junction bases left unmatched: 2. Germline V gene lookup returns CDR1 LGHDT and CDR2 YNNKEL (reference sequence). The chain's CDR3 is CASSLGQGSPLHF. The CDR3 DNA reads TGTGCCAGCAGCCTAGGACAGGGTTCACCCCTCCACTTT.

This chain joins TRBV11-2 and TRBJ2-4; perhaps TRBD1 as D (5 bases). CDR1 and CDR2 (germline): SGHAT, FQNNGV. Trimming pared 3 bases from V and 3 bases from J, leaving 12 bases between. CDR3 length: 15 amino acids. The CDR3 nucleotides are TGTGCCAGCAGCTTGCCAGGGTTGGACAAAAACATTCAGTACTTC. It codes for CASSLPGLDKNIQYF.

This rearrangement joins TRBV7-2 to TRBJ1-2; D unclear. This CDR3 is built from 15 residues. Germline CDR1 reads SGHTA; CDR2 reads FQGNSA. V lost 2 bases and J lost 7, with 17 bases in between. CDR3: CASSLLFKGGSGYTF. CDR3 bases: TGTGCCAGCAGCTTATTGTTCAAGGGTGGTAGTGGCTACACCTTC.

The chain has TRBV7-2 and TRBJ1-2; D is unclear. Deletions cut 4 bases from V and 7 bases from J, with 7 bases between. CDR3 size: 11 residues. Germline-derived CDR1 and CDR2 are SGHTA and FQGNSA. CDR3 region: CASSSSGGYTF. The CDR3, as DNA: TGTGCCAGCAGCTCCTCAGGTGGCTACACCTTC.